The present entry profiles one TCR beta chain with its context. Antigen unknown. PCR involved 60 Vbeta and 13 Jbeta primers. Here immunoSEQ multiplex PCR was the method, and the copy in TCRdb shows in-frame clones only, minus some. The sample has tens of thousands of clones, over 60% seen once. Donors likely had unrecorded immune exposures despite being nominally healthy when sampled. This sample stems from a study of cytomegalovirus exposure and HLA in healthy donors. Whole-study findings and limits: When analyzed later, a missense DCLRE1C variant was found to be linked to TCR beta V- and J-gene trimming.

With 4 bases clipped from V and 7 bases from J, the junction kept 16 bases outside the gene matches. The CDR3 is made up of 17 amino acids. Looked up from germline, CDR1 is SGHTS and CDR2 is YDEGEE. The receptor was derived from a woman aged 45-65 years in good health and CMV-seropositive. The specimen sequenced was PBMCs. This chain connects TRBV5-8 to TRBJ1-4; 7 bases match TRBD1. The CDR3 nucleotides read TGTGCCAGCAGCGGGGACCTCTACGGGACAGATGGTGAAAAACTGTTTTTT. Protein: CASSGDLYGTDGEKLFF.